This T cell receptor beta chain came from a study of blood T cell repertoires in COVID-19. The CDR3 loop spans 16 amino acids. Measured with immunoSEQ multiplex PCR; TCRdb has only the in-frame clones, and not every one. Here the sample spans roughly 66,000 clones, approximately 82% being singletons. The TCR comes from a man in his 60s with acute or convalescent COVID-19. The J gene is TRBJ2-2, the V gene TRBV21-1; TRBD1 is the table's D call, not checked against the DNA. TRBV21-1 is annotated as a pseudogene. Input material: peripheral blood. The CDR3 DNA sequence: TGTGCCAGCAGCAATCACGGCAGGGCGGACACCGGGGAGCTGTTTTTT. Residues: CASSNHGRADTGELFF.